The entry that follows covers one TCR beta chain sequence. The antigen is undetermined. These data come from a study of Ad26.COV2.S vaccination and SARS-CoV-2 variants. Study information: Donor allocation was to the COV1001 Ad26.COV2.S trial arm.

Profiled with immunoSEQ multiplex PCR; TCRdb holds only in-frame clones, not every one. The sample has 300,000 to 400,000 clones; over 75% are singletons. Study-wide points: Breadth, reportedly substantial, characterized the spike-specific CD8+ and CD4+ T cell responses after vaccination.

The CDR3 sequence is 15 residues long. Deletions cut 5 bases from V and 6 bases from J, with 20 bases between. Germline-derived CDR1 and CDR2 are SGHVS and FNYEAQ. Treatment given: around 19 received Ad26.COV2.S at low or high dose, single or two shots; 5 received placebo; per-sample allocation not given. Vaccine and placebo recipients were sampled on day 63 after the first injection. The source is a person aged 18 to 65 who received the Ad26.COV2.S COVID-19 vaccine or a placebo. The chain joins TRBV7-6 to TRBJ2-7; weak D call: TRBD1 (6 bases). The specimen comprised peripheral blood, sampled in a trial of Ad26.COV2.S vaccine versus placebo. CDR3: CASSRTTGTFSEQYF. The CDR3 DNA follows: TGTGCCAGCAGCCGAACGACAGGCACTTTCTCCGAGCAGTACTTC.